This T cell receptor (beta chain) was obtained from a study of blood T cell repertoires in COVID-19. About the research overall: T cells, B-cell-depleted T cells, or PBMCs supplied cDNA or gDNA.

One Seattle source followed patients from active infection through their disease course. This clone was found a few times. The CDR3 totals 14 residues. The V gene's germline CDR1 is MGHRA and CDR2 YSYEKL. Trimming at V came to 6 bases and at J to 2 bases, leaving 6 bases not matched to a gene. Repertoires were generated with immunoSEQ multiplex PCR, while TCRdb's copy carries only in-frame clones and drops some. The profile shows roughly 300,000 clones, around 85% of them singletons. This receptor was identified in a woman aged 25 to 39 with COVID-19, enrolled during active disease. The chain carries TRBV4-1 and TRBJ1-1, with 7 bases aligning to TRBD1. The sample was peripheral blood. The CDR3 DNA sequence: TGCGCCAGCAGACCTGACAGGGCCAACACTGAAGCTTTCTTT. Translation: CASRPDRANTEAFF.